One sample yielded the 25 T cell receptor beta chains listed below, sequenced in a study of control samples from healthy donors and cancer patients. Produced via immunoSEQ multiplex PCR; TCRdb's table is partial and in-frame only. The data hold about 73,000 clones, with roughly 91% observed a single time. The specimen sequenced was PBMCs. These receptor sequences come from a man between 60 and 75 years old with lung cancer.

This sequence joins TRBV2 and TRBJ2-7; possibly TRBD1 for D (6 bases). The V and J ends lost 2 bases and 6 bases respectively, with 17 bases between them. This CDR3 contains 15 residues. CDR1 is SNHLY and CDR2 is FYNNEI in the germline V gene. The chain's CDR3 is CASSENYQGIGEQYV. In nucleotides, the CDR3 is TGTGCCAGCAGTGAAAATTATCAGGGGATAGGCGAGCAGTACGTC.

This clone was detected only once. Additional DNA sequences in this sample encode the identical CDR3. The chain joins TRBV9 to TRBJ1-5; D uncertain. This CDR3 region has 13 residues. Deletions cut 3 bases from V and 0 bases from J, with 4 bases between. Germline V gene sequence: CDR1 SGDLS, CDR2 YYNGEE. The CDR3 coding sequence is TGTGCCAGCAGCGCGTATAGCAATCAGCCCCAGCATTTT. This translates into CASSAYSNQPQHF. Complete variable domain (other parts from reference TRBV9 and TRBJ1-5): DSGVTQTPKHLITATGQRVTLRCSPRSGDLSVYWYQQSLDQGLQFLIQYYNGEERAKGNILERFSAQQFPDLHSELNLSSLELGDSALYFCASSAYSNQPQHFGDGTRLSIL.

This chain joins TRBV9 and TRBJ1-6, with TRBD1 identical over 7 bases. Germline CDR1 SGDLS, CDR2 YYNGEE. The CDR3 is 17 amino acids. Trimming at V came to 3 bases and at J to 5 bases, leaving 11 bases not matched to a gene. The CDR3 loop is CASSAATKGANNSPLHF. CDR3 in DNA: TGTGCCAGCAGCGCGGCGACCAAGGGGGCCAATAATTCACCCCTCCACTTT.

V usage is TRBV6-4 and J usage is TRBJ1-5; possible D gene TRBD1, 5 bases. Germline V gene sequence: CDR1 MRHNA, CDR2 SNTAGT. Between the trimmed V and J ends, which lost 5 bases and 4 bases, there was a span of 9 bases. This CDR3 contains 13 residues. The CDR3 bases are TGTGCCAGCAGTCGACAGCTTAATCAGCCCCAGCATTTT. It codes for CASSRQLNQPQHF.

The chain couples TRBV30 to TRBJ2-7, with 7 bases fitting TRBD1. CDR1 is GTSNPN, CDR2 SVGIG, per germline (reference sequence). Trimming removed 1 base from V and 1 base from J; junction bases left unmatched: 7. The CDR3 has 15 amino acids. CDR3 loop: CAWSGPRQGSYEQYF. The DNA for the CDR3 is TGTGCCTGGAGTGGACCCCGACAGGGTTCCTACGAGCAGTACTTC. The variable domain in full, with the rest retrieved from reference TRBV30 and TRBJ2-7, is SQTIHQWPATLVQPVGSPLSLECTVEGTSNPNLYWYRQAAGRGLQLLFYSVGIGQISSEVPQNLSASRPQDRQFILSSKKLLLSDSGFYLCAWSGPRQGSYEQYFGPGTRLTVT.

The chain is built from TRBV5-1 and TRBJ2-3; no clear D. This CDR3 spans 12 amino acids. Germline loops: CDR1 SGHRS, CDR2 YFSETQ. V shed 7 bases and J shed 1 base, with 7 bases lying between them. The CDR3 loop reads CASRWGTDTQYF. DNA for the CDR3: TGCGCCAGCCGGTGGGGCACAGATACGCAGTATTTT. The full variable domain, rest sourced from reference TRBV5-1 and TRBJ2-3, is KAGVTQTPRYLIKTRGQQVTLSCSPISGHRSVSWYQQTPGQGLQFLFEYFSETQRNKGNFPGRFSGRQFSNSRSEMNVSTLELGDSALYLCASRWGTDTQYFGPGTRLTVL.

The sample holds one count of this clone. The rearrangement uses TRBV24-1 and TRBJ2-7; D is unclear. The V gene's germline CDR1 is KGHDR and CDR2 SFDVKD. The CDR3 loop spans 12 amino acids. Between the trimmed V and J ends, which lost 6 bases and 5 bases, there was a span of 10 bases. As DNA, the CDR3 is TGTGCCACCAGTTTTGGGCAGAACGAGCAGTACTTC. Residues: CATSFGQNEQYF.

This rearrangement joins TRBV27 to TRBJ1-1, with 8 positions matching TRBD1. The V gene's germline CDR1 is MNHEY and CDR2 SMNVEV (reference sequence). The CDR3 consists of 12 residues. Germline trimming cut 6 bases from V and 7 bases from J; bases unmatched to any gene: 4. CDR3 sequence reads: CASRRDRGEAFF. The CDR3 DNA is TGTGCCAGCAGACGAGACAGGGGTGAAGCTTTCTTT.

The rearrangement joins TRBV7-9 to TRBJ1-3; 7 nucleotides align to TRBD1. The V gene end was trimmed by 1 base and the J gene end by 2 bases; junction bases not matched to a gene: 5. CDR1 SEHNR and CDR2 FQNEAQ come from the germline V gene (reference sequence). CDR3 length: 16 amino acids. Here the CDR3 DNA reads TGTGCCAGCAGCTTAGTAGGACAGGATCCTGGAAACACCATATATTTT. The encoded protein is CASSLVGQDPGNTIYF.

The J gene is TRBJ1-1, the V gene TRBV6-5, with D unresolved. The CDR3 runs to 13 residues. Germline V lookup: CDR1 MNHEY, CDR2 SVGAGI. The V end lost 3 bases, the J end lost 1 base, and 6 bases lay between the germline ends. CDR3 sequence: CASSYLENTEAFF. DNA of the CDR3: TGTGCCAGCAGTTATCTGGAGAACACTGAAGCTTTCTTT.

This chain links TRBV5-1 with TRBJ1-6, with no clear D. The germline V and J ends were trimmed by 0 bases and 5 bases, with 6 bases remaining between them. The CDR3 spans 14 residues. Germline values: CDR1 SGHRS, CDR2 YFSETQ. The CDR3 region is CASSLGLNNSPLHF. DNA of the CDR3: TGCGCCAGCAGCTTGGGGCTGAATAATTCACCCCTCCACTTT.

The chain links TRBV5-6 to TRBJ1-1, with 8 bases that match TRBD1. The CDR3 spans 14 residues. V lost 1 base, J lost 4 bases, and 3 bases stayed unmatched. The germline gives CDR1 SGHDT, CDR2 YYEEEE. The CDR3 coding sequence is TGTGCCAGCAGCTTGCCGGACAGGGCCACTGAAGCTTTCTTT. Translation gives CASSLPDRATEAFF.

The chain combines TRBV11-3 with TRBJ1-1; D remains ambiguous. Deletions cut 3 bases from V and 3 bases from J, with 11 bases between. Germline CDR1 reads SGHNT; CDR2 reads YENEEA. CDR3 size: 14 residues. Here the CDR3 DNA reads TGTGCCAGCAGCTTTCCCGCGCCGGACACTGAAGCTTTCTTT. Protein: CASSFPAPDTEAFF.

The chain combines TRBV5-6 with TRBJ2-5, with D possibly TRBD1 on 6 matching bases. In germline, CDR1 is SGHDT, CDR2 YYEEEE. Deletions cut 2 bases from V and 1 base from J, with 9 bases between. The CDR3 contains 14 residues. This CDR3 reads CASSFRDTQETQYF. CDR3 DNA: TGTGCCAGCAGCTTCCGGGACACCCAAGAGACCCAGTACTTC.

The chain employs TRBV7-6 and TRBJ2-5; 7 nucleotides agree with TRBD1. The CDR3 is 14 amino acids. Trimming removed 5 bases from V and 1 base from J; junction bases left unmatched: 4. Germline CDR1 reads SGHVS; CDR2 reads FNYEAQ. The chain's CDR3 is CASSPTGIQETQYF. The CDR3 DNA reads as TGTGCCAGCAGCCCGACAGGGATCCAAGAGACCCAGTACTTC.

V usage is TRBV7-2 and J usage is TRBJ1-5; D not resolved. V was shortened by 1 base and J by 0 bases, with 7 bases between the two germline ends. Per germline, CDR1 SGHTA and CDR2 FQGNSA. This CDR3 comprises 15 residues. This CDR3 is CASSLVGISNQPQHF. The CDR3 nucleotides are TGTGCCAGCAGCTTAGTGGGGATTAGCAATCAGCCCCAGCATTTT.

The gene calls are TRBV2 and TRBJ1-1; unclear D gene. The CDR3 spans 14 residues. CDR1 is SNHLY and CDR2 is FYNNEI in the germline V gene. V lost 5 bases to trimming and J lost 1 base, with 11 bases between them. CDR3 DNA sequence: TGTGCCAGCAGTATACAGAGATCGAACACTGAAGCTTTCTTT. Its translation: CASSIQRSNTEAFF.

This clone was detected only once. The chain is built from TRBV5-6 and TRBJ1-5; D call uncertain. This CDR3 is 13 amino acids long. Trimming took off 0 bases at V and 5 bases at J, with 6 bases between the two ends. The germline CDR1 and CDR2 sequences are SGHDT and YYEEEE. CDR3 sequence: CASSLATHQPQHF. For the CDR3, the DNA is TGTGCCAGCAGCTTGGCGACGCATCAGCCCCAGCATTTT.

The V call is TRBV30, the J call TRBJ1-6; D may be TRBD1 (6 bases). The CDR3 is made up of 14 amino acids. With 4 bases removed from V and 10 bases from J, the gap between germline ends came to 17 bases. The germline V gene encodes CDR1 GTSNPN and CDR2 SVGIG (reference sequence). The CDR3 sequence is CAWKSLRGRSPLHF. The CDR3 coding sequence is TGTGCCTGGAAGAGTCTCAGGGGTCGGTCACCCCTCCACTTT.

The rearrangement links TRBV10-1 to TRBJ2-2, with D unresolved. Germline-derived CDR1 and CDR2 are WNHNN and SYGVQD (reference sequence). The CDR3 has 14 amino acids. With 0 bases removed from V and 4 bases from J, the gap between germline ends came to 6 bases. CDR3 DNA: TGCGCCAGCAGTGAGTCAGGTGGCACCGGGGAGCTGTTTTTT. It codes for CASSESGGTGELFF.

The chain joins TRBV30 to TRBJ2-4; 7 bases fit TRBD1. Germline V CDR1 and CDR2: GTSNPN, SVGIG (reference sequence). There are 13 residues in the CDR3. V shed 5 bases, J shed 6 bases, and the junction held 7 bases outside the gene matches. The CDR3 protein is CAWRKGASNIQYF. Written as DNA, the CDR3 is TGTGCCTGGCGAAAGGGGGCCTCAAACATTCAGTACTTC.

The V gene is TRBV9, the J gene TRBJ2-7; D is possibly TRBD2 (6 bases). The CDR3 has 13 amino acids. Trimming removed 5 bases at V and 0 bases at J, with 9 bases between. CDR1 is SGDLS, CDR2 YYNGEE, per germline. The CDR3 region is CASSGGSSYEQYF. The CDR3 region has the DNA TGTGCCAGCAGTGGAGGGAGCTCCTACGAGCAGTACTTC.

The chain carries TRBV4-2 and TRBJ2-1, with TRBD1 identical over 9 bases. Germline V CDR1 and CDR2: LGHNA, YNFKEQ. The CDR3 runs to 15 residues. Trimming cost V 4 bases and J 9 bases; bases outside gene matches: 10. The CDR3 sequence: CASSRTQQGAAEQFF. CDR3 DNA sequence: TGTGCCAGCAGCCGAACCCAACAGGGGGCGGCTGAGCAGTTCTTC.

The gene calls are TRBV11-2 and TRBJ2-5, with D possibly matching TRBD2 (6 bases). The CDR3 sequence is 14 residues long. Germline CDR1 and CDR2: SGHAT and FQNNGV. V gave up 0 bases and J gave up 7 bases, with 12 bases separating them. The CDR3 sequence: CASSLERLGGTQYF. The CDR3 DNA reads as TGTGCCAGCAGCTTAGAGCGGCTCGGGGGGACCCAGTACTTC.

The J gene is TRBJ1-4, the V gene TRBV14, with no clear D. Trimming pared 4 bases from V and 7 bases from J, leaving 19 bases between. Germline assignment: CDR1 SGHDN and CDR2 FVKESK. This CDR3 contains 16 residues. In DNA, the CDR3 is TGTGCCAGCAGCCCATACCCTCAAGGGCGCGGTGAAAAACTGTTTTTT. It codes for CASSPYPQGRGEKLFF.